The sequence of this T cell receptor beta chain was determined in a study of neurological immune-mediated disorders. The table lists this clonotype with many counts. CDR1 is SEHNR and CDR2 is FQNEAQ in the germline V gene (reference sequence). This CDR3 comprises 16 residues. V lost 4 bases to trimming and J lost 4 bases; unmatched junction nucleotides: 2. The unsorted libraries had their origin in 2 million PBMCs stored at -80 C. Every sequencing run drew on 15-18 subjects and yielded over 190 million TCR-beta sequences. TCRdb re-called the 5' RACE reads through MiXCR, storing one row per CDR3 protein. The table includes fewer than 85,000 distinct CDR3 sequences, 4.5% to 5.5% detected once.

Sequencing input: PBMCs. This TCR derives from a woman in her 70s with multiple sclerosis. The V gene is TRBV7-9, the J gene TRBJ2-3; 16 nucleotides agree with TRBD2. The DNA for the CDR3 is TGTGCCAGCAGCTCGGGACTAGCGGGAGGGCCAGATACGCAGTATTTT. Its protein is CASSSGLAGGPDTQYF.